The 20 T cell receptor beta chains presented below share a single source sample, sequenced in a study of T-cell reconstitution after alpha-beta-depleted transplantation in children. This sample's TCRbeta library carried unique molecular identifier barcodes. Each CDR3 protein is one row after TCRdb ran MiXCR on the PCR reads. The table has just over 950,000 distinct CDR3 sequences, about 29% seen once. Sequencing used PBMCs, mostly from graft donor cells, obtained 360 days after TCRalphabeta/CD19-depleted stem cell transplant. These receptors all come from a boy younger than two who had a stem cell transplant for SCID, so the T cells may come from the graft donor.

Worth noting for this clonotype: A read error may account for a junction end that differs from germline. The CDR3 sequence: CSVRRGAYNEQFF. DNA of the CDR3: TGCAGTGTTAGACGCGGGGCCTACAATGAGCAGTTCTTC. The chain employs TRBV20-1 and TRBJ2-1; D possibly corresponds to TRBD2 (6 bases). CDR1 is DFQATT, CDR2 SNEGSKA, per germline (reference sequence). The CDR3 totals 13 residues.

This clonotype was recorded a few times. The chain links TRBV29-1 to TRBJ2-5; D unresolved. The CDR3 has 13 residues. V gave up 7 bases and J gave up 0 bases, with 12 bases separating them. Germline CDR1 reads SQVTM; CDR2 reads ANQGSEA. This chain's CDR3 is CSEQLWYQETQYF. In DNA, the CDR3 is TGCAGCGAGCAACTCTGGTACCAAGAGACCCAGTACTTC. The variable domain in full, with the rest retrieved from reference TRBV29-1 and TRBJ2-5, is SAVISQKPSRDICQRGTSLTIQCQVDSQVTMMFWYRQQPGQSLTLIATANQGSEATYESGFVIDKFPISRPNLTFSTLTVSNMSPEDSSIYLCSEQLWYQETQYFGPGTRLLVL.

The chain joins TRBV27 to TRBJ1-5, with D tentatively TRBD1 (5 bases). The CDR3 length is 15 residues. The germline CDR1 and CDR2 sequences are MNHEY and SMNVEV (reference sequence). Trimming cost V 8 bases and J 1 base, with 15 bases left between them. CDR3 sequence (DNA): TGTGCCAGCGGGGCCCGAGGGTCGAGCAATCAGCCCCAGCATTTT. This gives the protein CASGARGSSNQPQHF.

This chain connects TRBV7-2 to TRBJ2-3, with 8 bases that match TRBD2. Germline CDR1 reads SGHTA; CDR2 reads FQGNSA. The V and J ends lost 1 base and 2 bases, in that order; junction bases with no gene match: 5. The CDR3 contains 16 residues. In nucleotides, the CDR3 is TGTGCCAGCAGCTTAGGGACAGCGGGGGCCACAGATACGCAGTATTTT. This codes for CASSLGTAGATDTQYF.

V gene TRBV29-1 combines with J gene TRBJ2-2; 7 bases map to TRBD2. Germline V lookup: CDR1 SQVTM, CDR2 ANQGSEA. CDR3 size: 17 residues. V trimming: 5 bases; J trimming: 6 bases; junction bases outside the gene matches: 18. CDR3 region: CSVKRVGGKGDPGELFF. The CDR3 region has the DNA TGCAGCGTTAAACGTGTGGGGGGGAAGGGAGACCCCGGGGAGCTGTTTTTT.

This clonotype was seen just once. The chain has TRBV25-1 and TRBJ2-1, with 9 bases identical to TRBD2. Trimming at V came to 3 bases and at J to 4 bases, leaving 4 bases not matched to a gene. CDR1 MGHDK and CDR2 SYGVNS come from the germline V gene. This CDR3 contains 15 residues. CDR3 sequence: CASSEGGGAYNEQFF. The CDR3 DNA is TGTGCCAGCAGTGAGGGCGGGGGGGCTTACAATGAGCAGTTCTTC.

This chain uses TRBV7-3 with TRBJ1-1; D is ambiguous. The CDR3 spans 14 residues. V was shortened by 5 bases and J by 0 bases, with 10 bases between the two germline ends. Germline lookup yields CDR1 SGHTA and CDR2 FQGTGA. CDR3 loop: CASSPNGMNTEAFF. The CDR3, as DNA: TGTGCCAGCAGCCCCAACGGGATGAACACTGAAGCTTTCTTT.

The chain couples TRBV4-1 to TRBJ2-3, with 7 bases matching TRBD2. Germline CDR1 and CDR2: MGHRA and YSYEKL. The CDR3 length is 15 residues. J gave up 4 bases and V 4 bases, and 8 bases lay outside the gene matches. The CDR3 nucleotides are TGCGCCAGCAGCCGTCGGGCGGGGGTGGCAGATACGCAGTATTTT. Its translation is CASSRRAGVADTQYF.

This clonotype was recorded at least ten times. The chain has TRBV20-1 and TRBJ2-3, with 7 bases aligning to TRBD1. Germline V gene lookup returns CDR1 DFQATT and CDR2 SNEGSKA (reference sequence). The length of the CDR3 is 13 residues. Germline trimming cut 5 bases from V and 2 bases from J; bases unmatched to any gene: 4. CDR3 amino acids: CSAWGQYTDTQYF. The CDR3 coding sequence is TGCAGTGCTTGGGGACAGTACACAGATACGCAGTATTTT.

This clonotype was seen a few times. CDR3 region: CASSEGLAGGGEQFF. CDR3 nucleotide sequence: TGTGCCAGCAGTGAAGGACTAGCGGGGGGCGGGGAGCAGTTCTTC. The chain joins TRBV2 to TRBJ2-1; TRBD2 agrees at 13 bases. This CDR3 is 15 amino acids long. Trimming took 1 base from V and 10 from J; bases not matched to a gene: 4. Germline V CDR1 and CDR2: SNHLY, FYNNEI.

The rearrangement joins TRBV4-1 to TRBJ1-2; D unclear. Trimming pared 0 bases from V and 4 bases from J, leaving 15 bases between. The CDR3 spans 16 residues. From germline, CDR1 is MGHRA and CDR2 YSYEKL. The CDR3 region is CASSQDLDKYFYGYTF. Here the CDR3 DNA reads TGCGCCAGCAGCCAAGATCTCGACAAATACTTCTATGGCTACACCTTC.

There are a few counts of this clonotype. This sequence joins TRBV12-3 or TRBV12-4 and TRBJ2-1; D might be TRBD1 or TRBD2, each matching 7 bases. The V and J ends lost 3 bases and 7 bases respectively, with 16 bases between them. The CDR3 loop spans 15 amino acids. CDR3 in DNA: TGTGCCAGCAGTTTGGGCAGGGGGGGACAGAATGAGCAGTTCTTC. Translated, it gives CASSLGRGGQNEQFF.

This chain uses TRBV9 with TRBJ2-1; weak D call: TRBD1 (6 bases). CDR3 length equals 15 residues. Germline CDR1 is SGDLS and CDR2 is YYNGEE. Trimming pared 0 bases from V and 5 bases from J, leaving 12 bases between. The CDR3 nucleotides read TGTGCCAGCAGCGTAGAAGGGGACAAGAACAATGAGCAGTTCTTC. Translation: CASSVEGDKNNEQFF.

This clonotype was seen a handful of times. V gene TRBV10-3 combines with J gene TRBJ2-1, with D tentatively TRBD2 (5 bases). Germline V lookup: CDR1 ENHRY, CDR2 SYGVKD. V dropped 0 bases and J dropped 0 bases, with 12 bases sitting between them. The CDR3 is 17 residues long. CDR3 coding DNA: TGTGCCATCAGTGAGTCGGCGTTAGGGAGCTCCTACAATGAGCAGTTCTTC. Encoded protein: CAISESALGSSYNEQFF.

This clonotype was observed at least ten times. V is TRBV7-2 and J is TRBJ1-3; the match to TRBD1 covers 7 bases. The CDR3 sequence is 14 residues long. CDR1 and CDR2 from the germline V gene are SGHTA and FQGNSA. V gave up 5 bases and J gave up 1 base; unmatched junction bases: 2. The CDR3, as DNA: TGTGCCAGCAGCGTACAGGGGTCTGGAAACACCATATATTTT. It is translated as CASSVQGSGNTIYF.

This chain uses TRBV12-3 or TRBV12-4 with TRBJ1-1, with D hard to call. The length of the CDR3 is 14 residues. Trimming left V 2 bases short and J 4 bases short, with 11 bases between. The CDR3 nucleotides are TGTGCCAGCAGTTTAATCGGGTACGCCACTGAAGCTTTCTTT. It yields the protein CASSLIGYATEAFF.

V usage is TRBV5-1 and J usage is TRBJ1-4; perhaps TRBD1 as D (5 bases). Germline V gives CDR1 SGHRS, CDR2 YFSETQ. CDR3 size: 14 residues. The ends were cut back, 4 bases at V and 5 bases at J, with 12 bases in the middle. DNA of the CDR3: TGCGCCAGCAGCCCCCGGGACCTCAATGAAAAACTGTTTTTT. Its protein product is CASSPRDLNEKLFF.

The chain uses TRBV4-1 and TRBJ2-7, with D possibly being TRBD2 (7 bases). The germline gives CDR1 MGHRA, CDR2 YSYEKL. Trimming took 7 bases from V and 2 from J, leaving 15 bases between them. The CDR3 length is 14 residues. The CDR3 loop reads CASTEGEGPYEQYF. Written as DNA, the CDR3 is TGCGCCAGCACCGAGGGGGAGGGACCCTACGAGCAGTACTTC.

The V gene is TRBV5-1, the J gene TRBJ1-2; possibly TRBD1 for D (5 bases). Germline V CDR1 and CDR2: SGHRS, YFSETQ. This CDR3 region has 16 residues. With 4 bases removed from V and 2 bases from J, the gap between germline ends came to 18 bases. CDR3 region: CASSREGSRLNYGYTF. The CDR3 nucleotides read TGCGCCAGCAGCCGTGAGGGGAGCAGGCTCAACTATGGCTACACCTTC.

The gene calls are TRBV4-1 and TRBJ2-2; unclear D gene. The germline V gene has CDR1 MGHRA and CDR2 YSYEKL. The CDR3 has 15 residues. V gave up 4 bases and J gave up 7 bases, with 16 bases separating them. The CDR3 region has the DNA TGCGCCAGCAGCCCGCAAGAGATCGAAGGCGGGGAGCTGTTTTTT. This codes for CASSPQEIEGGELFF.